Below are 9 T cell receptor beta chains sequenced from a single sample in a study of regulatory T cells in long-lasting Graves disease. HTBI primers from iRepertoire and Arm-PCR of CDR3 regions yielded the TCR beta libraries. TCRdb analysed the multiplex PCR reads with MiXCR anew, one entry per CDR3 protein. Among 360,000 or so distinct CDR3 sequences, over 15% were seen once, and the ten largest hold just under 30%. As to time point: newly diagnosed GD, antithyroid drugs for less than 3 months. Extracted PBMC RNA gave rise to the TCR library. The same sample was also studied in work on T cells in Graves' hyperthyroidism and ophthalmopathy.

Specimen: peripheral blood mononuclear cells (PBMCs), collected at new diagnosis, from a patient treated with antithyroid drugs. Source of these receptors: a man aged 40-49 years with Graves disease.

This clonotype was observed at least ten times. The J gene is TRBJ1-1, the V gene TRBV28, with TRBD1 as a possible D gene (6 bases). V was pared by 6 bases and J by 7 bases, with 15 bases between. Looked up from germline, CDR1 is MDHEN and CDR2 is SYDVKM. CDR3 length: 13 residues. CDR3 nucleotide sequence: TGTGCCAGCAGCTATGGGGGGGCTCGTGAAGCTTTCTTT. This gives the protein CASSYGGAREAFF. Together with reference TRBV28 and TRBJ1-1, the CDR3 gives the full variable domain: DVKVTQSSRYLVKRTGEKVFLECVQDMDHENMFWYRQDPGLGLRLIYFSYDVKMKEKGDIPEGYSVSREKKERFSLILESASTNQTSMYLCASSYGGAREAFFGQGTRLTVV.

The chain uses TRBV4-1 and TRBJ2-3, with a possible D match to TRBD1 (6 bases). The CDR3 consists of 16 residues. V gave up 2 bases and J gave up 3 bases, with 15 bases separating them. The germline V gene encodes CDR1 MGHRA and CDR2 YSYEKL. DNA for the CDR3: TGCGCCAGCAGCCAACTAACAGGGCTCTATACAGATACGCAGTATTTT. This gives the protein CASSQLTGLYTDTQYF.

The table lists this clonotype with many counts. The chain combines TRBV20-1 with TRBJ1-4, with 9 nucleotides matching TRBD1. The J segment lost 5 bases and the V segment lost 3 bases, leaving 4 bases of the junction unmatched. The CDR3 loop spans 14 amino acids. The germline V gene encodes CDR1 DFQATT and CDR2 SNEGSKA (reference sequence). CDR3 DNA sequence: TGCAGTGCTAGCCGGGACAGGGTAAATGAAAAACTGTTTTTT. Protein: CSASRDRVNEKLFF.

The chain recombines TRBV27 with TRBJ2-4; TRBD1 agrees at 9 bases. The J call may be faulty, since TRBJ2-7 better matches the DNA end. The germline CDR1 and CDR2 sequences are MNHEY and SMNVEV (reference sequence). This CDR3 comprises 15 residues. The CDR3 bases are TGTGCCAGCACCCGGGGACAGGGTGGGTTCTACGAGCAGTACTTC. It specifies CASTRGQGGFYEQYF.

This clonotype was seen at least ten times. The chain carries TRBV6-1 and TRBJ1-1; no definite D call. Between the trimmed V and J ends, which lost 5 bases and 1 base, there was a span of 11 bases. This CDR3 spans 14 amino acids. Germline V CDR1 and CDR2: MNHNS, SASEGT. The CDR3 region is CASSTGNANTEAFF. CDR3 coding DNA: TGTGCCAGCAGTACGGGGAATGCGAACACTGAAGCTTTCTTT.

The sample holds many counts of this clonotype. Mismatch with germline at one junction end may stem from a read error. The chain employs TRBV5-1 and TRBJ2-1; D is ambiguous. CDR1 is SGHRS, CDR2 YFSETQ, per germline. CDR3 size: 14 residues. CDR3 protein: CASSLDASYNEQFF. The DNA of the CDR3 is TGTGCCAGCAGTTTAGACGCCTCCTACAATGAGCAGTTCTTC.

This clonotype was seen many times. V and J are TRBV6-1 and TRBJ2-1; 14 nucleotides match TRBD2. V shed 6 bases and J 6 bases; nucleotides not matched to a gene: 4. The CDR3 sequence is 15 residues long. Germline CDR1 reads MNHNS; CDR2 reads SASEGT. Here the CDR3 reads CASRGLAGESNEQFF. The CDR3 DNA follows: TGTGCCAGCAGGGGACTAGCGGGGGAAAGCAATGAGCAGTTCTTC.

This clonotype was seen ten or more times. This chain uses TRBV3-1 with TRBJ2-3; the D gene is possibly TRBD1 (6 bases). Germline values: CDR1 LGHDT, CDR2 YNNKEL (reference sequence). The V end lost 6 bases, the J end lost 5 bases, and 12 bases lay between the germline ends. CDR3 size: 13 residues. The CDR3 sequence: CASRDTGKDTQYF. In DNA, the CDR3 is TGTGCCAGCAGGGATACAGGGAAAGATACGCAGTATTTT.

This clonotype has ten or more counts. This chain links TRBV10-3 with TRBJ1-5; D unclear. The V gene's germline CDR1 is ENHRY and CDR2 SYGVKD. Trimming removed 7 bases from V and 7 bases from J, with 14 bases in between. The CDR3 totals 13 residues. CDR3 sequence reads: CAITPGKDQPQHF. CDR3 nucleotides: TGTGCCATCACACCCGGGAAGGACCAGCCCCAGCATTTT.